Listed below are T cell receptor beta chains from one sample, sequenced in a study of blood T cell repertoires in COVID-19. Profiled with immunoSEQ multiplex PCR; TCRdb holds only in-frame clones, not every one. Of approximately 180,000 clones in the sample, about nine tenths were seen once. Sequenced: peripheral blood. The receptors were gathered from a woman aged 45-60 years with acute or convalescent COVID-19. The CDR3 runs from the conserved cysteine through the conserved F or W. Fields, in order: D gene, V gene, clone size, J gene, CDR3 protein, CDR3 DNA. The D gene is left open where the match is weak. Clone size appears in some rows only: once, few, many, or a class for an expanded clone.

>NA|TRBV7-9|NA|TRBJ2-3
CASSLGVIGTDTQYF
TGTGCCAGCAGCCTCGGGGTTATTGGCACAGATACGCAGTATTTT
>NA|TRBV7-9|NA|TRBJ1-2
CASSHDYYYGYTF
TGTGCCAGCAGCCACGATTACTACTATGGCTACACCTTC
>TRBD2|TRBV6-5|NA|TRBJ2-5
CASNIGLAETQYF
TGTGCCAGCAACATCGGACTAGCAGAGACCCAGTACTTC
>NA|TRBV12-3/TRBV12-4|few|TRBJ1-2
CASSLGGQYGYTF
TGTGCCAGCAGTTTAGGCGGACAGTATGGCTACACCTTC
>TRBD1|TRBV4-1|few|TRBJ2-1
CASSHPDRDNEQFF
TGCGCCAGCAGCCATCCCGACAGGGACAATGAGCAGTTCTTC
>NA|TRBV7-6|NA|TRBJ1-1
CASSSLGGKEAEAFF
TGTGCCAGCAGCTCACTAGGGGGTAAAGAGGCTGAAGCTTTCTTT
>NA|TRBV24-1|NA|TRBJ1-1
CATSDSQDMNTEAFF
TGTGCCACCAGTGATTCTCAGGACATGAACACTGAAGCTTTCTTT
>NA|TRBV7-2|NA|TRBJ2-1
CASSATRIDEQFF
TGTGCCAGCAGCGCCACGAGGATCGATGAGCAGTTCTTC
>TRBD1|TRBV2|few|TRBJ1-2
CASSAGTGGNYGYTF
TGTGCCAGCAGTGCGGGGACAGGCGGTAACTATGGCTACACCTTC
>NA|TRBV19|NA|TRBJ2-1
CASSIDGVGGYNEQFF
TGTGCCAGTAGTATAGATGGGGTGGGGGGCTACAATGAGCAGTTCTTC
>NA|TRBV7-2|NA|TRBJ1-6
CASSLQGRVGNSPLHF
TGTGCCAGCAGCCTCCAGGGGCGGGTGGGAAATTCACCCCTCCACTTT
>NA|TRBV30|NA|TRBJ1-6
CAWSVRGWIGGSYNSPLHF
TGTGCCTGGAGTGTACGAGGGTGGATAGGAGGCTCCTATAATTCACCCCTCCACTTT
>TRBD2|TRBV9|NA|TRBJ2-3
CASSVGTSDSTDTQYF
TGTGCCAGCAGCGTAGGGACTAGCGATAGCACAGATACGCAGTATTTT
>NA|TRBV24-1|NA|TRBJ2-2
CATSDPIGGSGELFF
TGTGCCACCAGTGATCCGATTGGGGGCTCCGGGGAGCTGTTTTTT
>NA|TRBV28|NA|TRBJ1-2
CASSSSWGRAGDYGYTF
TGTGCCAGCAGTTCTTCTTGGGGGCGCGCAGGGGACTATGGCTACACCTTC
>NA|TRBV29-1|NA|TRBJ2-3
CSVDAGASTDTQYF
TGCAGCGTTGACGCGGGGGCGAGCACAGATACGCAGTATTTT
>NA|TRBV5-1|NA|TRBJ2-2
CASSSGTTGELFF
TGCGCCAGCAGCTCGGGTACCACCGGGGAGCTGTTTTTT
>NA|TRBV11-3|NA|TRBJ1-2
CASSLALNYGYTF
TGTGCCAGCAGCTTAGCACTAAACTATGGCTACACCTTC
>TRBD2|TRBV7-6|NA|TRBJ2-5
CASSLSGKETQYF
TGTGCCAGCAGCCTGAGCGGGAAAGAGACCCAGTACTTC
>TRBD2|TRBV6-2/TRBV6-3|NA|TRBJ2-5
CASSYSAGGQTITQETQYF
TGTGCCAGCAGTTACTCAGCGGGGGGGCAGACGATTACTCAAGAGACCCAGTACTTC
>NA|TRBV7-6|NA|TRBJ2-1
CASSPQGNEQFF
TGTGCCAGCAGCCCTCAGGGCAATGAGCAGTTCTTC
>TRBD2|TRBV4-3|few|TRBJ2-1
CASSYLAGRNEQFF
TGCGCCAGCAGTTATCTAGCGGGACGTAATGAGCAGTTCTTC
>NA|TRBV12-3/TRBV12-4|NA|TRBJ1-4
CASSFQINEKLFF
TGTGCCAGCAGTTTTCAGATAAATGAAAAACTGTTTTTT
>NA|TRBV4-3|NA|TRBJ2-3
CASSQHARTWDTQYF
TGCGCCAGCAGCCAGCACGCAAGAACTTGGGATACGCAGTATTTT
>TRBD1|TRBV5-3|NA|TRBJ2-7
CARSWSGRGRFEQYF
TGTGCCAGAAGCTGGTCTGGCAGGGGGCGTTTCGAGCAGTACTTC
>NA|TRBV7-9|NA|TRBJ2-5
CASSGTVGKQETQYF
TGTGCCAGCAGCGGAACGGTCGGGAAACAAGAGACCCAGTACTTC
>NA|TRBV4-1|NA|TRBJ2-2
CASSQVLGRSTGELFF
TGCGCCAGCAGCCAAGTATTGGGGCGTAGCACCGGGGAGCTGTTTTTT
>TRBD2|TRBV6-2/TRBV6-3|NA|TRBJ2-2
CASSYGTSANTGELFF
TGTGCCAGCAGTTACGGGACTAGCGCGAACACCGGGGAGCTGTTTTTT
>NA|TRBV7-8|NA|TRBJ1-5
CASSLNWDIPRNQPQHF
TGTGCCAGCAGCTTAAATTGGGACATACCGCGCAATCAGCCCCAGCATTTT